A single sample gave rise to the 15 T cell receptor beta chains below, sequenced in a study of blood T cell repertoires in COVID-19. Repertoires were generated with immunoSEQ multiplex PCR, while TCRdb's copy carries only in-frame clones and drops some. The profile shows some 410,000 clones, around nine tenths of them singletons. The material sequenced was PBMCs or T cells enriched from blood (not recorded which). The receptors shown here come from a woman in her twenties or thirties with acute COVID-19.

The chain joins TRBV7-9 to TRBJ1-1, with a weak D call TRBD1 (5 bases). The germline V and J ends were trimmed by 0 bases and 4 bases, with 12 bases remaining between them. The CDR3 is made up of 15 amino acids. The germline CDR1 and CDR2 sequences are SEHNR and FQNEAQ (reference sequence). Here the CDR3 DNA reads TGTGCCAGCAGCTTAGCGAAAGGGGCCCGCACTGAAGCTTTCTTT. Residues: CASSLAKGARTEAFF. The full variable domain, with the rest looked up from reference TRBV7-9 and TRBJ1-1, is DTGVSQNPRHKITKRGQNVTFRCDPISEHNRLYWYRQTLGQGPEFLTYFQNEAQLEKSRLLSDRFSAERPKGSFSTLEIQRTEQGDSAMYLCASSLAKGARTEAFFGQGTRLTVV.

This chain joins TRBV7-3 and TRBJ1-3; a weak D match, TRBD1 (5 bases). The CDR3 totals 11 residues. V was shortened by 4 bases and J by 7 bases, with 5 bases between the two germline ends. CDR1 is SGHTA and CDR2 is FQGTGA in the germline V gene. The CDR3 DNA reads as TGTGCCAGCAGCTGGGGCAACACCATATATTTT. Translation gives CASSWGNTIYF.

This rearrangement joins TRBV19 to TRBJ1-3; 8 bases map to TRBD1. With 5 bases clipped from V and 4 bases from J, the junction kept 10 bases outside the gene matches. This CDR3 is built from 16 residues. Germline assignment: CDR1 LNHDA and CDR2 SQIVND (reference sequence). This CDR3 is CASSLIPDRGGNTIYF. CDR3 nucleotide sequence: TGTGCCAGTAGTCTCATACCCGACAGGGGAGGAAACACCATATATTTT. The full variable domain, its missing parts supplied by reference TRBV19 and TRBJ1-3, is DGGITQSPKYLFRKEGQNVTLSCEQNLNHDAMYWYRQDPGQGLRLIYYSQIVNDFQKGDIAEGYSVSREKKESFPLTVTSAQKNPTAFYLCASSLIPDRGGNTIYFGEGSWLTVV.

This chain connects TRBV7-3 to TRBJ2-7, with 8 positions matching TRBD2. This CDR3 region has 18 residues. Per germline, CDR1 SGHTA and CDR2 FQGTGA. The trim removed 1 base at V and 2 bases at J, leaving 13 bases unmatched. The CDR3 nucleotides are TGTGCCAGCAGCTTAAAGAGAGGAAGTAGCGGGGCCACCTACGAGCAGTACTTC. Its translation is CASSLKRGSSGATYEQYF.

V usage is TRBV5-1 and J usage is TRBJ2-1, with 7 bases lining up with TRBD2. CDR1 is SGHRS, CDR2 YFSETQ, per germline. CDR3 length: 18 amino acids. Trimming at V came to 3 bases and at J to 2 bases, leaving 14 bases not matched to a gene. DNA of the CDR3: TGCGCCAGCAGCTCCGTCAACCACCCGGGACTAACCTACAATGAGCAGTTCTTC. Translation gives CASSSVNHPGLTYNEQFF.

V gene TRBV5-1 combines with J gene TRBJ1-4, with a weak D call TRBD1 (5 bases). The V end lost 2 bases, the J end lost 0 bases, and 11 bases lay between the germline ends. The CDR3 contains 16 residues. Per germline, CDR1 SGHRS and CDR2 YFSETQ. CDR3 sequence: CASSFQGTATNEKLFF. CDR3 DNA sequence: TGCGCCAGCAGCTTTCAGGGTACAGCAACTAATGAAAAACTGTTTTTT.

V gene TRBV7-8 combines with J gene TRBJ1-1; D may be TRBD1 (5 bases). V was pared by 2 bases and J by 5 bases, with 12 bases between. Germline values: CDR1 SGHVS, CDR2 FQNEAQ. There are 14 residues in the CDR3. CDR3 nucleotide sequence: TGTGCCAGCAGCTTATCTCGGGGGGTGACTGAAGCTTTCTTT. Translating it yields CASSLSRGVTEAFF.

The chain joins TRBV7-8 to TRBJ1-4, with 10 bases identical to TRBD1. Germline V gene data show CDR1 as SGHVS and CDR2 as FQNEAQ. This CDR3 region has 18 residues. The ends lost 5 bases at V and 7 bases at J; junction bases unmatched: 16. CDR3 coding DNA: TGTGCCAGCAGCCCTAGCGGGACAGGGGCTATGATGAGTGAAAAACTGTTTTTT. Its protein is CASSPSGTGAMMSEKLFF.

V gene TRBV19 combines with J gene TRBJ2-2; TRBD2 matches at 7 bases. V was clipped by 7 bases and J by 7 bases; unmatched bases: 3. The CDR3 consists of 12 residues. Germline lookup yields CDR1 LNHDA and CDR2 SQIVND (reference sequence). As DNA, the CDR3 is TGTGCCAGTACCTGGGGGGGCGGGGAGCTGTTTTTT. This translates into CASTWGGGELFF.

V gene TRBV21-1 combines with J gene TRBJ2-7; the table names TRBD1, a call not compared with the DNA. TRBV21-1 is a pseudogene. The CDR3 has 17 amino acids. As DNA, the CDR3 is TGTGCCAGCAGCAAACCCTTGACAGGCCAGGGCTCCTACGAGCAGTACTTC. Its protein product is CASSKPLTGQGSYEQYF.

V is TRBV6-6 and J is TRBJ2-3, with D possibly being TRBD2 (6 bases). The CDR3 runs to 13 residues. The germline gives CDR1 MNHNY, CDR2 SVGAGI (reference sequence). V dropped 7 bases and J dropped 4 bases, with 12 bases sitting between them. CDR3 residues: CASTPPGADTQYF. The CDR3 DNA reads as TGTGCCAGCACCCCACCGGGGGCAGATACGCAGTATTTT.

The chain carries TRBV7-3 and TRBJ2-3, with TRBD1 identical over 10 bases. From germline, CDR1 is SGHTA and CDR2 FQGTGA. The CDR3 consists of 19 residues. V gave up 3 bases and J gave up 4 bases; unmatched junction bases: 16. The CDR3 DNA follows: TGTGCCAGCAGCTTCCTAGGACAGGGGGAGATCGGCCGACCAGATACGCAGTATTTT. As protein: CASSFLGQGEIGRPDTQYF. Using reference TRBV7-3 and TRBJ2-3 for the parts outside the CDR3, the full variable domain is GAGVSQTPSNKVTEKGKYVELRCDPISGHTALYWYRQSLGQGPEFLIYFQGTGAADDSGLPNDRFFAVRPEGSVSTLKIQRTERGDSAVYLCASSFLGQGEIGRPDTQYFGPGTRLTVL.

This chain joins TRBV5-1 and TRBJ1-5; tentatively, D is TRBD1 (6 bases). CDR3 size: 13 residues. Germline CDR1 SGHRS, CDR2 YFSETQ. The V end was cut by 0 bases, the J end by 5 bases, with 6 bases between. The CDR3 nucleotides read TGCGCCAGCAGCTTGGACAGGGATCAGCCCCAGCATTTT. Protein sequence: CASSLDRDQPQHF.

In DNA form, the CDR3 reads TGCAGTGCTAGTCCGGGACAGGGGCTTGGTCAGCCCCAGCATTTT. It is translated as CSASPGQGLGQPQHF. This chain links TRBV20-1 with TRBJ1-5; 10 bases agree with TRBD1. Unmatched junction bases numbered 8, after V lost 3 bases and J lost 6 bases. Germline loops: CDR1 DFQATT, CDR2 SNEGSKA (reference sequence). This CDR3 is built from 15 residues.

The chain joins TRBV19 to TRBJ1-2, with a tentative D call TRBD1 (6 bases). The germline CDR1 and CDR2 sequences are LNHDA and SQIVND (reference sequence). V lost 1 base and J 4 bases, leaving 7 bases between the germline ends. The CDR3 sequence is 13 residues long. The DNA for the CDR3 is TGTGCCAGTAGTATAGGACAGGCCTATGGCTACACCTTC. Translated, it gives CASSIGQAYGYTF.